This T cell receptor (beta chain) was documented in a study of spatial heterogeneity in lung cancer. Across the whole study: Beta-chain sequences consistently outnumbered alpha-chain sequences in detection.

TCRdb re-called the 5' RACE reads through MiXCR, storing one row per CDR3 protein. The data show over 45,000 distinct CDR3 sequences, about an eighth seen once. Time point defined: blood at routine non-recurrence follow-up after resection. The input material, whole RNA from tumor, nontumor lung or frozen PBMC, was sequenced unsorted. V was cut by 4 bases and J by 4 bases, with 17 bases left in between. The CDR3 has 16 amino acids. Germline-derived CDR1 and CDR2 are SEHNR and FQNEAQ (reference sequence). The TCR sequence derives from a male donor with early-stage non-small cell lung cancer. The specimen was PBMCs, collected at follow-up. This chain connects TRBV7-9 to TRBJ1-3; D is uncertain. CDR3 sequence (DNA): TGTGCCAGCAGCTCTGGACGGAACTCTGTCGGAAACACCATATATTTT. This encodes CASSSGRNSVGNTIYF.